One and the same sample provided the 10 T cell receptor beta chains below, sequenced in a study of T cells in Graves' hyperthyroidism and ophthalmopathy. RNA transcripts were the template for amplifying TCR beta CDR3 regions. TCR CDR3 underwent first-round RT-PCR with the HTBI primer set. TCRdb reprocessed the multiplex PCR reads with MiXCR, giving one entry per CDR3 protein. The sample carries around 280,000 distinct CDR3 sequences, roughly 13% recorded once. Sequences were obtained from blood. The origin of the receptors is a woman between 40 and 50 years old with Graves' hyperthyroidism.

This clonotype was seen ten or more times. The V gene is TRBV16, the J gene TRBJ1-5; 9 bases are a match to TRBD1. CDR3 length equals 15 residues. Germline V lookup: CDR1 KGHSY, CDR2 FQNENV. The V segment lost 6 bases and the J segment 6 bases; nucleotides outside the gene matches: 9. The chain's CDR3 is CASSPGTGIRQPQHF. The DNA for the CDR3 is TGTGCCAGCAGTCCCGGGACAGGGATCCGTCAGCCCCAGCATTTT. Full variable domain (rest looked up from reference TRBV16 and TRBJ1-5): GEEVAQTPKHLVRGEGQKAKLYCAPIKGHSYVFWYQQVLKNEFKFLISFQNENVFDETGMPKERFSAKCLPNSPCSLEIQATKLEDSAVYFCASSPGTGIRQPQHFGDGTRLSIL.

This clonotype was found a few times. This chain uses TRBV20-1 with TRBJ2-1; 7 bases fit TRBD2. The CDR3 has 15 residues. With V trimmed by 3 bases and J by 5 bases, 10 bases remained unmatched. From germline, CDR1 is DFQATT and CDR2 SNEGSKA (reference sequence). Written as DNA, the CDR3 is TGCAGTGCTAGCCGACTAGCCGATTCCGACAATGAGCAGTTCTTC. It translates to CSASRLADSDNEQFF.

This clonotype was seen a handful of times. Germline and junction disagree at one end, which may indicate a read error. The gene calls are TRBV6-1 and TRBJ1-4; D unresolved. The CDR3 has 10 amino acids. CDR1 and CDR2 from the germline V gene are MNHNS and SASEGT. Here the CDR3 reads CASREEKLFF. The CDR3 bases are TGTGCCAGCAGGGAAGAAAAACTGTTTTTT.

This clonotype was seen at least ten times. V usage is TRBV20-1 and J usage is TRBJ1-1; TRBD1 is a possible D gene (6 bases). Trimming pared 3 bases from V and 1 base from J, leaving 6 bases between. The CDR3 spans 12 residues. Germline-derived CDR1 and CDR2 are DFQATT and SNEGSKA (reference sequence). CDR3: CSARTGNTEAFF. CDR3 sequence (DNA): TGCAGTGCTAGGACAGGGAACACTGAAGCTTTCTTT.

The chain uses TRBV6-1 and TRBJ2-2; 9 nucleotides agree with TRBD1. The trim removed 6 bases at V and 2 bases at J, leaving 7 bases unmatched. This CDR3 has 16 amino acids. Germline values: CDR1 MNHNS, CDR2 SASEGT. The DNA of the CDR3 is TGTGCCAGCAGGGCCGGGACAGGGATTAACACCGGGGAGCTGTTTTTT. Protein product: CASRAGTGINTGELFF.

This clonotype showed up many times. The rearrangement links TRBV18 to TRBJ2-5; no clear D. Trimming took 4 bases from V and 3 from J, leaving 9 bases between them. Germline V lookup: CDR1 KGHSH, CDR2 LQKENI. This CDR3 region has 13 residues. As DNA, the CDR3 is TGTGCCAGCTCACGATCTAAAAAAGAGACCCAGTACTTC. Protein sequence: CASSRSKKETQYF.

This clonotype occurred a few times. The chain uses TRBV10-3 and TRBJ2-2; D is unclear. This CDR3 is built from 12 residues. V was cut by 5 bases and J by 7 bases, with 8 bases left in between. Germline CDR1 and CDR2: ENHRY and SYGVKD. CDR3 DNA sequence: TGTGCCATCAGTCAAAGGGTCGGGGAGCTGTTTTTT. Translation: CAISQRVGELFF.

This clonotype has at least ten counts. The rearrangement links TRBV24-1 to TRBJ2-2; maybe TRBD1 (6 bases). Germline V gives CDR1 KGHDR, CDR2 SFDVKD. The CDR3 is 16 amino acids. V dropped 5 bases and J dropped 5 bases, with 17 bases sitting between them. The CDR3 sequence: CATSAGWAGATGELFF. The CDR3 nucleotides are TGTGCCACCAGTGCTGGATGGGCAGGGGCGACCGGGGAGCTGTTTTTT.

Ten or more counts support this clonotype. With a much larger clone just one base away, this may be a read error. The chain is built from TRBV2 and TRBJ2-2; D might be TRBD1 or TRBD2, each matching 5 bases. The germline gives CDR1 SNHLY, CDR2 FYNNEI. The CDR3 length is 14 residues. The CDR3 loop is CANSEGASFGELFF. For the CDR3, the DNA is TGTGCCAACAGTGAAGGGGCTAGCTTCGGGGAGCTGTTTTTT.

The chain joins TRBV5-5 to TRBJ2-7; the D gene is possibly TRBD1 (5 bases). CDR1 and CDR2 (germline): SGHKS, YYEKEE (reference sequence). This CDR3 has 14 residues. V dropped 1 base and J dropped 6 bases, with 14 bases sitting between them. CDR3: CASSLSTRAGEQYF. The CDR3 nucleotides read TGTGCCAGCAGCTTGAGTACCAGGGCTGGCGAGCAGTACTTC.